This TCR beta chain was recorded in a study of blood T cell repertoires in COVID-19. Original methodology: Researchers report that nucleated cell counts were estimated from reference gene primer amplification. Data came from immunoSEQ multiplex PCR; TCRdb stores just in-frame clones and leaves some out. The V and J calls and clone size come from that table; D and trimming were worked out from the DNA. Among hundreds of thousands of clones listed, about 90% were seen once. V was trimmed by 8 bases and J by 5 bases, leaving 10 bases between them. The CDR3 length is 11 residues. Recruitment covered fewer than 25 US areas and drew participants whose ages spanned about 18 to 100 years. Allocation to cohorts depended on clinical history reported by the participants.

This chain connects TRBV12-3 or TRBV12-4 to TRBJ2-7; D gene ambiguous. Sequencing used PBMCs or T cells enriched from blood (not recorded which). The clonotype was recovered from a woman younger than 35 with acute COVID-19. CDR3 sequence (DNA): TGTGCCAGCGGTAGATTCAACGAGCAGTACTTC. Translation: CASGRFNEQYF.